The clone carrying this T cell receptor (beta chain) has only one observation. Its target is unknown. From germline, CDR1 is SNHLY and CDR2 FYNNEI. V lost 5 bases and J 4 bases, leaving 12 bases between the germline ends. The CDR3 sequence is 14 residues long. This entry comes from a study of T cell repertoires in cytomegalovirus infection. The overall study: The study used recently identified HLA-C-restricted and well-studied HLA-B-restricted CMV epitopes. Public TCR beta signatures marked donors with CMV infection and the matching HLA. The study's findings and limits: Carriers of CMV and the relevant HLA type were discriminated by public TCR beta frequency. It was HLA-C-restricted CMV-specific TCR beta clonotypes that dominated the response ex vivo.

A single record per CDR3 protein comes from TCRdb applying MiXCR to the reads. Counted here are 900,000 to 950,000 distinct CDR3 sequences, less than 40% occurring once; the ten biggest clones make up about 14%. This TCR was recovered from a human donor in good health (CMV status not recorded). Some clones in this sample may be carry-over from other donors' samples. This chain uses TRBV2 with TRBJ1-5, with D perhaps matching TRBD1 (5 bases). The sample consisted of cultured CD8+ T cells from PBMCs, taken from culture after CMV antigen stimulation. As DNA, the CDR3 is TGTGCCAGCAGTCGGAGCAGGGTGAATCAGCCCCAGCATTTT. Amino acids: CASSRSRVNQPQHF.